Shown below are 7 T cell receptor beta chains from a single sample sequenced in a study of cytomegalovirus exposure and HLA in healthy donors (dated by TCRdb to about 2017). Library preparation used the immunoSEQ multiplex PCR assay. A mixture of 60 forward primers for TCR Vbeta segments and 13 reverse primers for TCR Jbeta segments was used in the multiplex PCR. TCRdb's version of the immuneACCESS table is confined to in-frame rearrangements and falls short of the full clone set. An unresolved V gene accounts for under half of the shortfall where checked; the remainder is of unknown origin. The sample profile shows approximately 150,000 clones; roughly 80% of them were found once. The ten largest make up 13% to 15% of the sample. Sample: PBMCs. These receptors originate from a woman in her forties in good health and CMV-seronegative.

Only one count was recorded for this clone. The chain carries TRBV6-5 and TRBJ2-1, with D tentatively TRBD2 (6 bases). Per germline, CDR1 MNHEY and CDR2 SVGAGI. The CDR3 contains 15 residues. V gave up 5 bases and J gave up 0 bases, with 11 bases separating them. CDR3 in amino acids: CASSPPGVSYNEQFF. DNA of the CDR3: TGTGCCAGCAGTCCTCCGGGGGTCTCCTACAATGAGCAGTTCTTC.

The chain is built from TRBV28 and TRBJ1-1; D possibly corresponds to TRBD1 (5 bases). In germline, CDR1 is MDHEN, CDR2 SYDVKM. Between the trimmed V and J ends, which lost 5 bases and 2 bases, there was a span of 12 bases. The CDR3 has 14 residues. The CDR3 loop reads CASSRSGTNTEAFF. CDR3 DNA sequence: TGTGCCAGCAGTCGCAGCGGGACCAACACTGAAGCTTTCTTT.

The rearrangement uses TRBV7-2 and TRBJ2-3; D not resolved. This CDR3 spans 14 amino acids. Per the germline V gene, CDR1 is SGHTA and CDR2 is FQGNSA. The V gene lost 7 bases and the J gene lost 4 bases, with 15 bases spanning the gap. The CDR3: CASTPGGWADTQYF. In nucleotides, the CDR3 is TGTGCCAGCACCCCGGGTGGCTGGGCAGATACGCAGTATTTT.

The rearrangement uses TRBV29-1 and TRBJ2-5; TRBD2 agrees at 10 bases. From germline, CDR1 is SQVTM and CDR2 ANQGSEA. This CDR3 contains 12 residues. Trimming at V came to 7 bases and at J to 2 bases, leaving 1 base not matched to a gene. DNA for the CDR3: TGCAGCGGAGCGGGGGGGCAAGAGACCCAGTACTTC. It specifies CSGAGGQETQYF.

The rearrangement uses TRBV7-2 and TRBJ2-5, with 7 nucleotides matching TRBD2. The better agreement between TRBJ2-7 and the DNA end casts doubt on the J call. The length of the CDR3 is 15 residues. CDR1 and CDR2 (germline): SGHTA, FQGNSA. DNA for the CDR3: TGTGCCAGCAGCTTAGACTCGGGAGGCCACTACGAGCAGTACTTC. This sequence encodes CASSLDSGGHYEQYF.

The J gene is TRBJ2-7, the V gene TRBV9; tentative D call: TRBD2 (6 bases). Between the trimmed V and J ends, which lost 0 bases and 6 bases, there was a span of 13 bases. The germline V gene has CDR1 SGDLS and CDR2 YYNGEE. The CDR3 consists of 14 residues. This CDR3 reads CASSVELAGPEQYF. CDR3 sequence (DNA): TGTGCCAGCAGCGTAGAACTAGCAGGTCCCGAGCAGTACTTC.

The table lists this clone with a few counts. The chain links TRBV21-1 to TRBJ2-5; the table's D gene call, TRBD1, was not cross checked with the DNA. The closer fit of TRBJ2-7 to the DNA end suggests the J call may be wrong. TRBV21-1 is deemed a pseudogene. This CDR3 is 15 amino acids long. Written as DNA, the CDR3 is TGTGCCAGCAGCAAAGCCCGGGACAGGGGCTACGAGCAGTACTTC. It encodes CASSKARDRGYEQYF.